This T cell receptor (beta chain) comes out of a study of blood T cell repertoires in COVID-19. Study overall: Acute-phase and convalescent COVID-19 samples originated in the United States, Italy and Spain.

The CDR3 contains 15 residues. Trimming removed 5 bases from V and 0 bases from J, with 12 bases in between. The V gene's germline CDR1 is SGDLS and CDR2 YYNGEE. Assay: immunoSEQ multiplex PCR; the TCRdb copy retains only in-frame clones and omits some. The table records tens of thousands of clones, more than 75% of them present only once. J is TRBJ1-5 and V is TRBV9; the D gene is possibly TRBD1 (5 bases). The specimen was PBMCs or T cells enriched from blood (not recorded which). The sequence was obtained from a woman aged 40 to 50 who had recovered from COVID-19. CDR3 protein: CASSAQGYSNQPQHF. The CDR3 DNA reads TGTGCCAGCAGTGCTCAGGGATATAGCAATCAGCCCCAGCATTTT.